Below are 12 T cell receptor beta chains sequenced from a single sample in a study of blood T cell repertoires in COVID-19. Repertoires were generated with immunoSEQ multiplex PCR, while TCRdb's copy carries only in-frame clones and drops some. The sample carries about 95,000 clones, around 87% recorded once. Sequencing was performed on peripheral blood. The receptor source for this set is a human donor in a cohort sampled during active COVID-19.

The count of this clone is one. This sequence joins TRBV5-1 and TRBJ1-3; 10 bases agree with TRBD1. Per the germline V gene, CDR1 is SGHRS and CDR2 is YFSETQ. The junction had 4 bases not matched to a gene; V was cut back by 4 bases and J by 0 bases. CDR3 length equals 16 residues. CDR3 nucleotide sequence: TGCGCCAGCAGCACGGGGACAGGGGACTCTGGAAACACCATATATTTT. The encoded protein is CASSTGTGDSGNTIYF.

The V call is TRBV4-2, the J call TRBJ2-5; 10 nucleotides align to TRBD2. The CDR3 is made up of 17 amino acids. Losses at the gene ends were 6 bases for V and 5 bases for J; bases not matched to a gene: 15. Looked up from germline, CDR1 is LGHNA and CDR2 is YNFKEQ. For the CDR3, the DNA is TGTGCCAGCAGGGGATCTAGCGGGGGATCCTCCAGGGAGACCCAGTACTTC. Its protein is CASRGSSGGSSRETQYF.

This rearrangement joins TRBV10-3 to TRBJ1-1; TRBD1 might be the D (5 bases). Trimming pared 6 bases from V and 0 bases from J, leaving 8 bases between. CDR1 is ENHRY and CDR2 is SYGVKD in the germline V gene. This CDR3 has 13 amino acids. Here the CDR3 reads CAIRDTMNTEAFF. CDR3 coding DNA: TGTGCCATCAGGGACACCATGAACACTGAAGCTTTCTTT.

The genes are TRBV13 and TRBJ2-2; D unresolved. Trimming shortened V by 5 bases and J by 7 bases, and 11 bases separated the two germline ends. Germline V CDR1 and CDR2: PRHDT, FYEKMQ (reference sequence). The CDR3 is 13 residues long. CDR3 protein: CASSPEEIGELFF. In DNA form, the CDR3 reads TGTGCCAGCAGCCCCGAGGAGATCGGGGAGCTGTTTTTT.

The DNA of the CDR3 is TGTGCCAGCAGCCTAACGGACACGAACTATGGCTACACCTTC. It yields the protein CASSLTDTNYGYTF. The V and J genes are TRBV7-9 and TRBJ1-2; D might be TRBD1 (5 bases). Germline V gene sequence: CDR1 SEHNR, CDR2 FQNEAQ (reference sequence). Trimming cost V 5 bases and J 2 bases, with 12 bases left between them. The CDR3 sequence is 14 residues long. Using reference TRBV7-9 and TRBJ1-2 for the parts outside the CDR3, the full variable domain is DTGVSQNPRHKITKRGQNVTFRCDPISEHNRLYWYRQTLGQGPEFLTYFQNEAQLEKSRLLSDRFSAERPKGSFSTLEIQRTEQGDSAMYLCASSLTDTNYGYTFGSGTRLTVV.

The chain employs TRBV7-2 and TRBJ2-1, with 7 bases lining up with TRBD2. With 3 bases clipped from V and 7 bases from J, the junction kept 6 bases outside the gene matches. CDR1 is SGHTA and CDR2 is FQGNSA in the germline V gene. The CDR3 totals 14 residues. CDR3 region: CASSFGREGNEQFF. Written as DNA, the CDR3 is TGTGCCAGCAGCTTCGGTAGGGAGGGGAATGAGCAGTTCTTC. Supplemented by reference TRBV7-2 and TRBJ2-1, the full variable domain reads GAGVSQSPSNKVTEKGKDVELRCDPISGHTALYWYRQSLGQGLEFLIYFQGNSAPDKSGLPSDRFSAERTGGSVSTLTIQRTQQEDSAVYLCASSFGREGNEQFFGPGTRLTVL.

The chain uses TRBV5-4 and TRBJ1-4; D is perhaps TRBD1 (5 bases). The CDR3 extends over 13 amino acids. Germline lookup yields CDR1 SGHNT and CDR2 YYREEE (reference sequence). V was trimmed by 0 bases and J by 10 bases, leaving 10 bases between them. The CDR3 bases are TGTGCCAGCAGCTTGGCGGGGGAGGGAAAACTGTTTTTT. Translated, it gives CASSLAGEGKLFF.

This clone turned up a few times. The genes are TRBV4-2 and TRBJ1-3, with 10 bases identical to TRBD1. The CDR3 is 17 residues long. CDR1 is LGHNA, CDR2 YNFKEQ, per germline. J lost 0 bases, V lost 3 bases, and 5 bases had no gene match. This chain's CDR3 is CASSQTDRGPSGNTIYF. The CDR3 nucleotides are TGTGCCAGCAGCCAGACTGACAGGGGGCCCTCTGGAAACACCATATATTTT.

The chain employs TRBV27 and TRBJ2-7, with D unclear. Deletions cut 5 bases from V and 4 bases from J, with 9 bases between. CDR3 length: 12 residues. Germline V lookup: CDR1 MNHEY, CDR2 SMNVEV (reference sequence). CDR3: CASSLDGYEQYF. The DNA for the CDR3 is TGTGCCAGCAGTCTAGACGGATACGAGCAGTACTTC.

The CDR3 is CASRPNRGGNTEAFF. Written as DNA, the CDR3 is TGTGCCAGCAGGCCAAACAGGGGCGGGAACACTGAAGCTTTCTTT. This sequence joins TRBV4-2 and TRBJ1-1, with 7 bases lining up with TRBD1. Germline lookup yields CDR1 LGHNA and CDR2 YNFKEQ. The V gene end was trimmed by 6 bases and the J gene end by 1 base; junction bases not matched to a gene: 8. This CDR3 has 15 amino acids.

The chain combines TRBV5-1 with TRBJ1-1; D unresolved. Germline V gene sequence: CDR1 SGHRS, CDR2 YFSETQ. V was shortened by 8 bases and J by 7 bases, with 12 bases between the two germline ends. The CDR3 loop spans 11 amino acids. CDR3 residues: CASSGSGEAFF. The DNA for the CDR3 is TGCGCCAGTTCGGGGTCGGGTGAAGCTTTCTTT.

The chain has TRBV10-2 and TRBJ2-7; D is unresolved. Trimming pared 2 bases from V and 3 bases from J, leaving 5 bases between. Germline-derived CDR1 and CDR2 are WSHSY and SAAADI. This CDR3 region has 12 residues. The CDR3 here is CASSETDYEQYF. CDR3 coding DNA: TGCGCCAGCAGTGAGACAGACTACGAGCAGTACTTC.